These 21 T cell receptor beta chains share one sample of origin, sequenced in a study of shared clonotypes between healthy human individuals. Sequenced by immunoSEQ multiplex PCR; TCRdb stores in-frame clones only, minus some. The data hold about 560,000 clones, with about 80% observed a single time. Sequencing was performed on PBMCs. These receptors all come from a woman between 40 and 50 years old in good health. Some clones in this sample may be carry-over from other donors' samples.

Details on this clone: A far more abundant clone sits one base away, making this likely a read error. This rearrangement joins TRBV4-1 to TRBJ2-5; D may be TRBD1 (5 bases). The J call may not be correct, given that the DNA end is closer to TRBJ2-7. The CDR3 loop spans 13 amino acids. From germline, CDR1 is MGHRA and CDR2 YSYEKL. The CDR3 here is CASRRGLNSEQYF. CDR3 bases: TGCGCCAGCAGAAGGGGCCTCAATTCCGAGCAGTACTTC.

This clone occurred a few times. The chain joins TRBV6-4 to TRBJ2-3, with D uncertain. Trimming removed 3 bases at V and 4 bases at J, with 8 bases between. Germline V gives CDR1 MRHNA, CDR2 SNTAGT. The CDR3 covers 13 residues. The CDR3 DNA reads TGTGCCAGCAGTGAGGCAGAGGCAGATACGCAGTATTTT. Protein product: CASSEAEADTQYF.

The table lists this clone with a count of one. The V and J genes are TRBV10-1 and TRBJ2-2; D may be TRBD1 or TRBD2 (5 bases each). Trimming took off 0 bases at V and 4 bases at J, with 9 bases between the two ends. CDR3 length: 15 amino acids. The germline V gene has CDR1 WNHNN and CDR2 SYGVQD (reference sequence). The CDR3 nucleotides read TGCGCCAGCAGTGAGTCGGGGACCATCACCGGGGAGCTGTTTTTT. Protein sequence: CASSESGTITGELFF.

The chain is built from TRBV27 and TRBJ2-1; TRBD2 is a possible D gene (6 bases). Trimming pared 5 bases from V and 4 bases from J, leaving 15 bases between. Germline CDR1 reads MNHEY; CDR2 reads SMNVEV (reference sequence). The CDR3 is 15 residues long. CDR3: CASSKRLAIYNEQFF. CDR3 DNA: TGTGCCAGCAGTAAACGGCTAGCGATTTACAATGAGCAGTTCTTC.

Notes on this clone: A single base is all that separates this from a far larger clone, so a read error is likely. The chain carries TRBV6-1 and TRBJ1-3; D unclear. V dropped 6 bases and J dropped 1 base, with 10 bases sitting between them. Germline V CDR1 and CDR2: MNHNS, SASEGT. There are 14 residues in the CDR3. The CDR3 sequence: CASRREPSGNTIYF. For the CDR3, the DNA is TGTGCCAGCAGGAGGGAGCCTTCTGGAAACACCATATATTTT.

This chain joins TRBV28 and TRBJ2-7; 8 bases fit TRBD1. The CDR3 covers 13 residues. Losses at the gene ends were 3 bases for V and 3 bases for J; bases not matched to a gene: 1. Germline values: CDR1 MDHEN, CDR2 SYDVKM. CDR3 coding DNA: TGTGCCAGCAGTTTTGGACAGGGCTACGAGCAGTACTTC. It is translated as CASSFGQGYEQYF. The variable domain in full, completed from reference TRBV28 and TRBJ2-7, reads DVKVTQSSRYLVKRTGEKVFLECVQDMDHENMFWYRQDPGLGLRLIYFSYDVKMKEKGDIPEGYSVSREKKERFSLILESASTNQTSMYLCASSFGQGYEQYFGPGTRLTVT.

This clone came up once. The chain couples TRBV5-1 to TRBJ2-3; D might be TRBD2 (5 bases). Trimming took off 1 base at V and 5 bases at J, with 11 bases between the two ends. Per germline, CDR1 SGHRS and CDR2 YFSETQ. The CDR3 is made up of 14 amino acids. This chain's CDR3 is CASSLTGVGDTQYF. The CDR3 nucleotides read TGCGCCAGCAGCTTGACCGGGGTAGGAGATACGCAGTATTTT.

This chain links TRBV6-6 with TRBJ1-2; possibly TRBD1 for D (5 bases). Germline CDR1 is MNHNY and CDR2 is SVGAGI (reference sequence). The CDR3 spans 13 residues. Trimming left V 11 bases short and J 2 bases short, with 15 bases between. The CDR3 here is CAAGHENNYGYTF. CDR3 in DNA: TGTGCCGCCGGACACGAAAACAACTATGGCTACACCTTC.

The chain has TRBV9 and TRBJ2-1; weak D call: TRBD2 (5 bases). Trimming took 4 bases from V and 0 from J, leaving 17 bases between them. The CDR3 is 17 amino acids. Germline CDR1 and CDR2: SGDLS and YYNGEE. The CDR3: CASSPSGSGSSYNEQFF. The CDR3 bases are TGTGCCAGCAGCCCTTCGGGAAGCGGCTCCTCCTACAATGAGCAGTTCTTC.

The table lists this clone with a few counts. CDR3 nucleotide sequence: TGTGCCTGGAGTGGTAGGGTGAGAAATAATTCACCCCTCCACTTT. Residues: CAWSGRVRNNSPLHF. This chain joins TRBV30 and TRBJ1-6; the D is unclear. From germline, CDR1 is GTSNPN and CDR2 SVGIG (reference sequence). The V and J ends lost 1 base and 5 bases respectively, with 12 bases between them. There are 15 residues in the CDR3.

As for this clone: A far more abundant clone sits one base away, making this likely a read error. The same CDR3 arises from other DNA sequences in this sample as well. The chain couples TRBV2 to TRBJ2-2, with 7 bases lining up with TRBD1. This CDR3 comprises 16 residues. Per germline, CDR1 SNHLY and CDR2 FYNNEI. The trim removed 8 bases at V and 4 bases at J, leaving 13 bases unmatched. CDR3 loop: CASSGTGVGLTGELFF. In DNA, the CDR3 is TGTGCCAGCTCCGGTACAGGGGTCGGTCTCACCGGGGAGCTGTTTTTT. The whole variable domain, filled in from reference TRBV2 and TRBJ2-2, reads EPEVTQTPSHQVTQMGQEVILRCVPISNHLYFYWYRQILGQKVEFLVSFYNNEISEKSEIFDDQFSVERPDGSNFTLKIRSTKLEDSAMYFCASSGTGVGLTGELFFGEGSRLTVL.

This clone was observed once. The chain combines TRBV12-2 with TRBJ2-1; the table's D gene call, TRBD2, was not cross checked with the DNA. TRBV12-2 is reported as a pseudogene. The CDR3 is made up of 24 amino acids. In DNA, the CDR3 is TGTGCAAGTCGCTTACAGCTCTCGGGCCGGACCGGGACTAGCGTTCGAAGTTCCTACAATGAGCAGTTCTTC. Encoded protein: CASRLQLSGRTGTSVRSSYNEQFF.

This chain joins TRBV5-6 and TRBJ1-2, with TRBD1 identical over 10 bases. The V gene's germline CDR1 is SGHDT and CDR2 YYEEEE. The CDR3 sequence is 15 residues long. V lost 1 base, J lost 3 bases, and 3 bases stayed unmatched. This CDR3 reads CASSLSDRGHYGYTF. DNA of the CDR3: TGTGCCAGCAGCTTGAGCGACAGGGGGCACTATGGCTACACCTTC.

The chain uses TRBV5-6 and TRBJ1-4; TRBD1 might be the D (5 bases). This CDR3 comprises 13 residues. Germline V CDR1 and CDR2: SGHDT, YYEEEE. Trimming pared 7 bases from V and 11 bases from J, leaving 18 bases between. CDR3: CASGRGLAGKLFF. The CDR3 bases are TGTGCCAGCGGACGGGGGTTGGCGGGGAAACTGTTTTTT. Full variable domain (rest looked up from reference TRBV5-6 and TRBJ1-4): DAGVTQSPTHLIKTRGQQVTLRCSPKSGHDTVSWYQQALGQGPQFIFQYYEEEERQRGNFPDRFSGHQFPNYSSELNVNALLLGDSALYLCASGRGLAGKLFFGSGTQLSVL.

This clone was counted between two and nine times. This chain joins TRBV30 and TRBJ2-5; unclear D gene. The better agreement between TRBJ2-7 and the DNA end casts doubt on the J call. The length of the CDR3 is 13 residues. Germline V gives CDR1 GTSNPN, CDR2 SVGIG (reference sequence). The CDR3 coding sequence is TGTGCCTGGAGTGTTAGTAACGGGCACGAGCAGTACTTC. Its protein product is CAWSVSNGHEQYF.

V and J are TRBV18 and TRBJ1-4; 10 bases agree with TRBD1. Germline loops: CDR1 KGHSH, CDR2 LQKENI. This CDR3 is 15 amino acids long. With V trimmed by 6 bases and J by 8 bases, 9 bases remained unmatched. This CDR3 reads CASSLRQGAGEKLFF. The CDR3 DNA is TGTGCCAGCTCCCTCCGACAGGGGGCTGGCGAAAAACTGTTTTTT. Supplemented by reference TRBV18 and TRBJ1-4, the full variable domain reads NAGVMQNPRHLVRRRGQEARLRCSPMKGHSHVYWYRQLPEEGLKFMVYLQKENIIDESGMPKERFSAEFPKEGPSILRIQQVVRGDSAAYFCASSLRQGAGEKLFFGSGTQLSVL.

The chain uses TRBV28 and TRBJ1-4; D gene unclear. The CDR3 runs 13 residues. Germline values: CDR1 MDHEN, CDR2 SYDVKM. Trimming removed 7 bases from V and 0 bases from J, with 6 bases in between. The CDR3 DNA sequence: TGTGCCAGCATTGCTGCAACTAATGAAAAACTGTTTTTT. Translating gives CASIAATNEKLFF.

This sequence joins TRBV28 and TRBJ1-5; 7 bases match TRBD1. J was trimmed by 7 bases and V by 10 bases; bases with no gene match: 7. The CDR3 has 12 amino acids. The germline V gene encodes CDR1 MDHEN and CDR2 SYDVKM. The CDR3 coding sequence is TGTGCCACCAGACAGGGCCGGCAGCCCCAGCATTTT. Its protein product is CATRQGRQPQHF.

The chain carries TRBV7-2 and TRBJ2-2, with TRBD2 identical over 7 bases. CDR1 and CDR2 from the germline V gene are SGHTA and FQGNSA. The J segment lost 1 base and the V segment lost 5 bases, leaving 4 bases of the junction unmatched. The CDR3 sequence is 15 residues long. This chain's CDR3 is CASSPERENTGELFF. CDR3 nucleotide sequence: TGTGCCAGCAGCCCCGAGCGGGAGAACACCGGGGAGCTGTTTTTT.

The rearrangement joins TRBV29-1 to TRBJ2-7; either TRBD1 or TRBD2 may supply D (5 bases each). This CDR3 is built from 13 residues. The V end lost 4 bases, the J end lost 2 bases, and 12 bases lay between the germline ends. Germline assignment: CDR1 SQVTM and CDR2 ANQGSEA. CDR3 DNA sequence: TGCAGCGTTGGAGAGGGGATGGCCTACGAGCAGTACTTC. Translating it yields CSVGEGMAYEQYF.

The chain carries TRBV7-2 and TRBJ2-2; 7 bases line up with TRBD2. After removal of 4 bases from V and 1 base from J, the junction contained 9 bases not matched to a gene. This CDR3 comprises 17 residues. Germline CDR1 is SGHTA and CDR2 is FQGNSA. CDR3 in amino acids: CASSSSASGENTGELFF. CDR3 coding DNA: TGTGCCAGCAGCTCCTCAGCGAGCGGGGAGAACACCGGGGAGCTGTTTTTT.